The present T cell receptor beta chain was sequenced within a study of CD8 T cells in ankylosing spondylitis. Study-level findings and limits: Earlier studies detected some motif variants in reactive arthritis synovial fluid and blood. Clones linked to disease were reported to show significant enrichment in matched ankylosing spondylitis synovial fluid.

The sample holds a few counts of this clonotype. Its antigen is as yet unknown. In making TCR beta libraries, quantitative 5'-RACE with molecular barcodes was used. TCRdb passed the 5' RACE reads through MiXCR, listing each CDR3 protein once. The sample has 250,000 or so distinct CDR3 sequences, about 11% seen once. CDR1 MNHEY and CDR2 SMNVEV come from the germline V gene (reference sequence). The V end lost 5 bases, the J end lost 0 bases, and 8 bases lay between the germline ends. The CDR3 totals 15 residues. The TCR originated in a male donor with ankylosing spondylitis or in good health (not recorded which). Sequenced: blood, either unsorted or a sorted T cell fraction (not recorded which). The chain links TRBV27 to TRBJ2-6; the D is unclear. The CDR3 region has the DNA TGTGCCAGCAGTCCTCAAATCTCTGGGGCCAACGTCCTGACTTTC. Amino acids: CASSPQISGANVLTF. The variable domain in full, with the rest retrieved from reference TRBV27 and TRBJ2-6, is EAQVTQNPRYLITVTGKKLTVTCSQNMNHEYMSWYRQDPGLGLRQIYYSMNVEVTDKGDVPEGYKVSRKEKRNFPLILESPSPNQTSLYFCASSPQISGANVLTFGAGSRLTVL.